This T cell receptor (beta chain) was profiled in a study of human T cells and chemical hapten exposure. Time point specified: patch test 1, 2 weeks after DPC sensitization. Treatment specified: therapeutic diphenylcyclopropenone sensitization with weekly scalp DPC. Germline V CDR1 and CDR2: SGHVS, FQNEAQ. This CDR3 is 14 amino acids long. The V end was cut by 3 bases, the J end by 7 bases, with 16 bases between. TCRdb passed the RACE reads through MiXCR, listing each CDR3 protein once. The sample lists 370,000 or so distinct CDR3 sequences, roughly 4.8% occurring once. Sequencing was performed on whole blood, taken in connection with sensitization to the hapten diphenylcyclopropenone (DPC). The sequence was collected from a woman aged 50 to 60 with alopecia areata. Some clones in this sample may be carry-over from other donors' samples. The chain is built from TRBV7-8 and TRBJ2-7; D not resolved. This CDR3 is CASSLGWPAVEQYF. CDR3 DNA: TGTGCCAGCAGCTTGGGGTGGCCGGCGGTTGAGCAGTACTTC.